This T cell receptor beta chain was identified during a study of cytomegalovirus exposure and HLA in healthy donors. Study overall: In an early release, HLA-typed donors contributed 77 million or so unique TCR sequences.

Remarks on this clone: Its specificity is not known.

Donors sampled were nominally healthy, though unrecorded immune exposures were likely. Study results and limitations: As was reported, the classifier diagnosed cytomegalovirus status with high specificity and sensitivity. With later analysis, a missense DCLRE1C variant became linked to TCR beta V- and J-gene trimming.

The primer mix had 60 Vbeta and 13 Jbeta primers. Assay used: immunoSEQ multiplex PCR; TCRdb lists only in-frame clones, some missing. In the table there are 160,000 or so clones, approximately 77% of which are singletons. V was pared by 5 bases and J by 3 bases, with 17 bases between. The germline V gene has CDR1 MNHEY and CDR2 SMNVEV (reference sequence). The CDR3 loop spans 15 amino acids. The sequence came from a man aged 25 to 45 in good health and CMV-seropositive. Sequencing input: PBMCs. The chain joins TRBV27 to TRBJ2-7; a weak D match, TRBD2 (7 bases). CDR3 bases: TGTGCCAGCAGTCTCTCTCGAGGGGGGGACTACGAGCAGTACTTC. This translates into CASSLSRGGDYEQYF.